This TCR beta chain was captured in a study of cytomegalovirus exposure and HLA in healthy donors. Overall study results and limits: A later analysis associated under 20,000 TCR beta sequences with HLA alleles at a 0.05 false discovery rate. Cytomegalovirus-associated status was assigned to some 160 TCR beta chains.

This clone was counted once. The antigen remains undetermined. The PCR was carried out with 60 Vbeta primers and 13 Jbeta primers. Libraries were prepared by immunoSEQ multiplex PCR; TCRdb keeps only in-frame clonotypes and omits some of them. Among roughly 61,000 clones listed, approximately 80% were seen once. CDR3 size: 15 residues. V lost 5 bases and J lost 5; bases outside the gene matches: 5. In germline, CDR1 is SGHDN, CDR2 FVKESK. The donors (healthy individuals) were bone marrow donors. This chain uses TRBV14 with TRBJ1-6, with 8 bases fitting TRBD1. The source of this sequence is a male donor in good health and CMV-seronegative. Material: PBMCs. The DNA of the CDR3 is TGTGCCAGCAGCGGCGGACAGGGCAATAATTCACCCCTCCACTTT. This sequence encodes CASSGGQGNNSPLHF.